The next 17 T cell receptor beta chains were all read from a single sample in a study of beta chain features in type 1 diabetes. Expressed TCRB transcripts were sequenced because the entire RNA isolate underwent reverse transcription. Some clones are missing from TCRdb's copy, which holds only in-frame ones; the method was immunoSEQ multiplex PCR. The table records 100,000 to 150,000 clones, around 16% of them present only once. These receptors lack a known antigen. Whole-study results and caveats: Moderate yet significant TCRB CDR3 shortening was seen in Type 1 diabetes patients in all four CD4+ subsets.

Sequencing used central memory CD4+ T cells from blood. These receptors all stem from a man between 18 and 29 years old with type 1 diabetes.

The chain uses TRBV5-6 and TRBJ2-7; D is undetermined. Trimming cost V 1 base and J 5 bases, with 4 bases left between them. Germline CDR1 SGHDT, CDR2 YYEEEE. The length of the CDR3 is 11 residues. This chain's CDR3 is CASSLFHEQYF. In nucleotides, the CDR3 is TGTGCCAGCAGCTTGTTCCACGAGCAGTACTTC.

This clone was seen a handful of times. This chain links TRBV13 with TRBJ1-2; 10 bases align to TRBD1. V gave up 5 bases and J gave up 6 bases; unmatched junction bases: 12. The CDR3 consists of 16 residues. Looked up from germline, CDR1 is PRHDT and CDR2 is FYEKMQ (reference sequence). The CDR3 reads CASSTTGTGAYDGYTF. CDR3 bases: TGTGCCAGCAGCACGACCGGGACAGGGGCGTATGATGGCTACACCTTC.

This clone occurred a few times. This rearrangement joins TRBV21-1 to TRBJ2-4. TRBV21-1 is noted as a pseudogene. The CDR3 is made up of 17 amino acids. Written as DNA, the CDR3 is TGTGCCAGCAGCAAAGTTCCTGACGAATTAGCCAAAAACATTCAGTACTTC. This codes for CASSKVPDELAKNIQYF.

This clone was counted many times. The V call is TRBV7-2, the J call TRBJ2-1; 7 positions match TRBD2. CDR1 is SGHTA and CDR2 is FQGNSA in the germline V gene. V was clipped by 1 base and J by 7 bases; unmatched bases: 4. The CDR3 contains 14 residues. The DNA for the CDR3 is TGTGCCAGCAGCTTAGGAGGGAGGGTTAATGAGCAGTTCTTC. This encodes CASSLGGRVNEQFF.

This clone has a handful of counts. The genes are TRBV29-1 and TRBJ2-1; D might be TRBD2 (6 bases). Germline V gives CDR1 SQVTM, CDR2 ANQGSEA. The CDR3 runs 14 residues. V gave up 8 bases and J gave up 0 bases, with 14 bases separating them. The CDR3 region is CSLGREISYNEQFF. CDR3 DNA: TGCAGCCTCGGACGGGAGATCTCCTACAATGAGCAGTTCTTC.

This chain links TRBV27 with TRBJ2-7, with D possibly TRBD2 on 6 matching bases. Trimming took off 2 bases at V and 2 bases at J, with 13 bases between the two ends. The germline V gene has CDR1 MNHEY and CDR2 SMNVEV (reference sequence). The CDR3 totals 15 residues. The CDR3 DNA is TGTGCCAGCAGTTTAAAATTCGGGGGTACCTACGAGCAGTACTTC. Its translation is CASSLKFGGTYEQYF.

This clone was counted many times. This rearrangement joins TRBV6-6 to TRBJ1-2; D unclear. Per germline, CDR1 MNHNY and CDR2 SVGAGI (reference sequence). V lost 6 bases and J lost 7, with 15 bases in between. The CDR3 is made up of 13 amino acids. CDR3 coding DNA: TGTGCCAGCAGCAACTCCGGTAGGCGTGGCTACACCTTC. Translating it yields CASSNSGRRGYTF.

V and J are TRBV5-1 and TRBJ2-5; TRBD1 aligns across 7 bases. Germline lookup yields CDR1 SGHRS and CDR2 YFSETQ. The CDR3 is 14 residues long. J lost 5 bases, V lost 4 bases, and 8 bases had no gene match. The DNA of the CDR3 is TGCGCCAGCAGCCACGGACAGGCGGCGGAGACCCAGTACTTC. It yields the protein CASSHGQAAETQYF.

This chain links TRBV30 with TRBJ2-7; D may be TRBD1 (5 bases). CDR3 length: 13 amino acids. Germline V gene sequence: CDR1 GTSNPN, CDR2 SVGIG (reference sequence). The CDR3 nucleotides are TGTGCATCGGCCAGGGCGGATTGGCGAGAGCAGTACTTC. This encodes CASARADWREQYF.

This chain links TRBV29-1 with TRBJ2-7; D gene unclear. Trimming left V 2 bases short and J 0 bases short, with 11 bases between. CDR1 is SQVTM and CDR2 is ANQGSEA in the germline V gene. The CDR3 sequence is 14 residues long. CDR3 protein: CSVEPSGRSYEQYF. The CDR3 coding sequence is TGCAGCGTTGAACCTTCCGGTCGCTCCTACGAGCAGTACTTC.

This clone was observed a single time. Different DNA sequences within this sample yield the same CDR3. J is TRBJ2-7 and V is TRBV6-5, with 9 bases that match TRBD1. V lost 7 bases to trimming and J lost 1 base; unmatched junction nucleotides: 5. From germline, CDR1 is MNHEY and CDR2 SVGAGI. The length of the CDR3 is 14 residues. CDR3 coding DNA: TGTGCCAGCACTCCGGGACAGGGTTCCTACGAGCAGTACTTC. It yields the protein CASTPGQGSYEQYF.

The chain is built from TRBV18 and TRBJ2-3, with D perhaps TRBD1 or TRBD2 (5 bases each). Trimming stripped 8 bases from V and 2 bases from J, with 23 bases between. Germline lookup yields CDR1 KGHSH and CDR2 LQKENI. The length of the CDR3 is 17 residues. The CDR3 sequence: CASTERGHESVTDTQYF. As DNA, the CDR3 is TGTGCCAGCACAGAGAGGGGCCACGAATCCGTCACAGATACGCAGTATTTT.

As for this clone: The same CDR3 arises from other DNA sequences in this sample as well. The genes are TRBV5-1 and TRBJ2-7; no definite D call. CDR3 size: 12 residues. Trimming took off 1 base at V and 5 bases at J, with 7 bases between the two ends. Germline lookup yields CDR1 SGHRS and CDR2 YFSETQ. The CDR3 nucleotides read TGCGCCAGCAGCTTGCCCGGTGACGAGCAGTACTTC. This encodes CASSLPGDEQYF. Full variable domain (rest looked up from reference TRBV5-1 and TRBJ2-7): KAGVTQTPRYLIKTRGQQVTLSCSPISGHRSVSWYQQTPGQGLQFLFEYFSETQRNKGNFPGRFSGRQFSNSRSEMNVSTLELGDSALYLCASSLPGDEQYFGPGTRLTVT.

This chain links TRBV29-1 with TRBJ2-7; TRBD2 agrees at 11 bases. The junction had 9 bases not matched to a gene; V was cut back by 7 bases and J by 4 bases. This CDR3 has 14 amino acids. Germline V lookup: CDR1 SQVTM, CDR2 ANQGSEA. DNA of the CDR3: TGCAGCGCCTCTCGGGGACTAGCGGAGTACGAGCAGTACTTC. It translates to CSASRGLAEYEQYF.

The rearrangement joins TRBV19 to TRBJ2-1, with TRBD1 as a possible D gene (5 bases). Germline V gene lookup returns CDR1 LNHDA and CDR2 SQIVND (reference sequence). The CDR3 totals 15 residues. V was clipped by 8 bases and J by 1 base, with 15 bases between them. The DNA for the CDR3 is TGTGCCAGTGCAGTACAGGTGACTTCCTACAATGAGCAGTTCTTC. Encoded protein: CASAVQVTSYNEQFF.

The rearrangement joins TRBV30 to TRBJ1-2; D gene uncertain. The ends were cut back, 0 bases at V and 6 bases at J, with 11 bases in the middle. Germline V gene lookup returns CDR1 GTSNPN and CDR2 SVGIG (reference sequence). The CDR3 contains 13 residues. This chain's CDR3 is CAWSVAGSDGYTF. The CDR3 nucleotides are TGTGCCTGGAGTGTAGCAGGATCGGATGGCTACACCTTC.

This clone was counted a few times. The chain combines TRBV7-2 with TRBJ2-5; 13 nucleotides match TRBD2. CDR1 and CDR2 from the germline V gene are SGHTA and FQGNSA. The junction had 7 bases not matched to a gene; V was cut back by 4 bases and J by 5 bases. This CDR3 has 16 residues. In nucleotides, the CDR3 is TGTGCCAGCAGCTCCCCACTAGCGGGGGGGCGGGAGACCCAGTACTTC. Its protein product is CASSSPLAGGRETQYF.